The rows below give T cell receptor beta chains drawn from one sample of a study of blood T cell repertoires in COVID-19. The method was immunoSEQ multiplex PCR; TCRdb's version includes in-frame clones alone and lacks a portion of them. The repertoire holds approximately 350,000 clones, with roughly nine tenths as singletons. The sample consisted of peripheral blood. These receptors originate from a man aged 35-49 years with acute or convalescent COVID-19. CDR3s include the opening cysteine and the closing phenylalanine or tryptophan. The D gene is left open where the match is weak. Size values are once, few and many counts, or a class for expanded clones, and some rows have none.

TRBJ2-1	TRBD2	NA	TRBV27	TGTGCCAGCAGTTTACGGGACTACTACAATGAGCAGTTCTTC	CASSLRDYYNEQFF
TRBJ2-5	TRBD1	once	TRBV24-1	TGTGCCACCAGTGACCTCGACAGGGCAGAGACCCAGTACTTC	CATSDLDRAETQYF
TRBJ1-2	NA	NA	TRBV7-9	TGTGCCAGCAGCTTAACCGGACAGCACTATGGCTACACCTTC	CASSLTGQHYGYTF
TRBJ2-1	TRBD1	NA	TRBV14	TGTGCCAGCAGCCCTTTCGAAGGGGGCGGCTACAATGAGCAGTTCTTC	CASSPFEGGGYNEQFF
TRBJ1-6	TRBD1	NA	TRBV3-1/TRBV3-2	TGTGCCAGCAGCCGGACAGGGGATTCACCCCTCCACTTT	CASSRTGDSPLHF
TRBJ2-7	NA	few	TRBV30	TGTGCCTGGAGTTTCACAAGTTACTACGAGCAGTACTTC	CAWSFTSYYEQYF
TRBJ1-2	NA	NA	TRBV9	TGTGCCAGCAGCGGGGATGGCGGGGGGTATGGCTACACCTTC	CASSGDGGGYGYTF
TRBJ1-1	TRBD1	few	TRBV10-3	TGTGCCATCAGTGAGACAGGGGACAGCACTGAAGCTTTCTTT	CAISETGDSTEAFF
TRBJ2-7	TRBD2	NA	TRBV4-2	TGTGCCAGCAGCCAACCCAACGGGAGGGCCGTGGTCCAGCAGTACTTC	CASSQPNGRAVVQQYF
TRBJ2-2	TRBD2	NA	TRBV2	TGTGCCAGCAGTGGGGGGACTAGCGGGAGGAACACCGGGGAGCTGTTTTTT	CASSGGTSGRNTGELFF
TRBJ2-3	TRBD1	NA	TRBV19	TGTGCCAGTGGCGACAGGGGGTCAGCAGATACGCAGTATTTT	CASGDRGSADTQYF
TRBJ1-5	TRBD1	few	TRBV2	TGTGCCAGCCGGGGACAGGGTGATCAGCCCCAGCATTTT	CASRGQGDQPQHF
TRBJ2-7	NA	NA	TRBV4-3	TGCGCCAGCAGCCACCTAGGCAGCCGGTTGGGCGAGCAGTACTTC	CASSHLGSRLGEQYF
TRBJ1-2	TRBD1	NA	TRBV15	TGTGCCACCAGCGGAGGGGACAGCTATGGCTACACCTTC	CATSGGDSYGYTF
TRBJ1-2	NA	NA	TRBV25-1	TGTGCCAGCAGTGAATATAAGGCAGGGATTTTAGGAGGCTACACCTTC	CASSEYKAGILGGYTF
TRBJ2-7	NA	NA	TRBV6-5	TGTGCCAGCAGTTTAGACACCGGGACCTACGAGCAGTACTTC	CASSLDTGTYEQYF
TRBJ2-5	TRBD1	NA	TRBV11-3	TGTGCCAGCAGCGTCAGGACAGGGGCCCAAGAGACCCAGTACTTC	CASSVRTGAQETQYF
TRBJ2-2	NA	NA	TRBV4-2	TGTGCCAGCAGCCAAGGAAACCGAGGAAACACCGGGGAGCTGTTTTTT	CASSQGNRGNTGELFF
TRBJ2-4	TRBD2	NA	TRBV4-1	TGCGCCAGCAGCCAAGGCGGGGCGGGGGGGCCGACAAACATTCAGTACTTC	CASSQGGAGGPTNIQYF
TRBJ2-1	TRBD1	NA	TRBV5-1	TGCGCCAGCAGCTTGGCCGGGACAGGTGACAATGAGCAGTTCTTC	CASSLAGTGDNEQFF
TRBJ1-2	NA	NA	TRBV27	TGTGCCAGCAGTTTATCTTGGGGGACACAGGATGGCTACACCTTC	CASSLSWGTQDGYTF